Below are 24 T cell receptor beta chains sequenced from a single sample in a study of T cell repertoires in cytomegalovirus infection. MiXCR, applied by TCRdb to the reads, yields one record per CDR3 protein. Altogether 200,000 to 300,000 distinct CDR3 sequences are present, around 13% being singletons, with the ten largest covering 8.8%. Sample: PBMCs. The receptors originated from a human donor in good health (CMV status not recorded). Some clones in this sample may be carry-over from other donors' samples.

With regard to this clonotype: Sequence at one end of the junction differs from germline and may be a read error. This rearrangement joins TRBV7-3 to TRBJ1-1; D gene unclear. The CDR3 spans 15 residues. Looked up from germline, CDR1 is SGHTA and CDR2 is FQGTGA. The CDR3, as DNA: TGTGCCAGCAGCCTAACGAGAGACCCCAACACTGAAGCTTTCTTT. Protein product: CASSLTRDPNTEAFF.

This clonotype was seen only a few times. V gene TRBV11-2 combines with J gene TRBJ2-7; D is unclear. Germline V CDR1 and CDR2: SGHAT, FQNNGV. Trimming shortened V by 5 bases and J by 0 bases, and 11 bases separated the two germline ends. CDR3 length: 14 residues. CDR3 DNA sequence: TGTGCCAGCAGCCCGTACCGGAGCTCCTACGAGCAGTACTTC. It encodes CASSPYRSSYEQYF.

The rearrangement joins TRBV19 to TRBJ2-3, with D possibly matching TRBD2 (5 bases). Trimming cost V 4 bases and J 4 bases, with 9 bases left between them. The CDR3 consists of 13 residues. Germline V CDR1 and CDR2: LNHDA, SQIVND (reference sequence). The CDR3 nucleotides read TGTGCCAGTAGTAAGGGAGTTCCAGATACGCAGTATTTT. It translates to CASSKGVPDTQYF. Looking up the rest from reference TRBV19 and TRBJ2-3 gives the full variable domain: DGGITQSPKYLFRKEGQNVTLSCEQNLNHDAMYWYRQDPGQGLRLIYYSQIVNDFQKGDIAEGYSVSREKKESFPLTVTSAQKNPTAFYLCASSKGVPDTQYFGPGTRLTVL.

This clonotype was observed at least ten times. The chain recombines TRBV12-3 or TRBV12-4 with TRBJ2-7, with a weak D call TRBD2 (6 bases). Trimming took off 1 base at V and 3 bases at J, with 10 bases between the two ends. The CDR3 loop spans 14 amino acids. CDR3 in DNA: TGTGCCAGCAGTTTAGGGGGGGATGTCTACGAGCAGTACTTC. Encoded protein: CASSLGGDVYEQYF.

This clonotype has only a few counts. This chain links TRBV6-6 with TRBJ2-3; D possibly matches TRBD1 or TRBD2 (5 bases each). The CDR3 runs to 13 residues. The V end was cut by 7 bases, the J end by 0 bases, with 8 bases between. The germline gives CDR1 MNHNY, CDR2 SVGAGI (reference sequence). This CDR3 reads CASKRDSTDTQYF. CDR3 DNA: TGTGCCAGCAAAAGGGACAGCACAGATACGCAGTATTTT.

This clonotype was seen at least ten times. The chain uses TRBV7-2 and TRBJ2-3, with D tentatively TRBD1 (5 bases). The V end was cut by 0 bases, the J end by 2 bases, with 15 bases between. CDR3 length: 17 amino acids. Germline CDR1 reads SGHTA; CDR2 reads FQGNSA. The CDR3 region is CASSLAAAGFITDTQYF. CDR3 nucleotides: TGTGCCAGCAGCTTAGCTGCGGCAGGGTTCATCACAGATACGCAGTATTTT. The complete variable domain, with remaining parts taken from reference TRBV7-2 and TRBJ2-3, reads GAGVSQSPSNKVTEKGKDVELRCDPISGHTALYWYRQSLGQGLEFLIYFQGNSAPDKSGLPSDRFSAERTGGSVSTLTIQRTQQEDSAVYLCASSLAAAGFITDTQYFGPGTRLTVL.

V is TRBV27 and J is TRBJ1-2, with a possible D match to TRBD1 (5 bases). The CDR3 contains 15 residues. V was pared by 0 bases and J by 5 bases, with 13 bases between. Germline loops: CDR1 MNHEY, CDR2 SMNVEV (reference sequence). This CDR3 reads CASSLSGGTAYGYTF. The DNA for the CDR3 is TGTGCCAGCAGTTTATCTGGCGGGACGGCATATGGCTACACCTTC.

This clonotype was picked up many times. This chain joins TRBV28 and TRBJ2-1; TRBD1 might be the D (6 bases). The CDR3 runs 16 residues. V lost 6 bases and J lost 6, with 21 bases in between. CDR1 and CDR2 (germline): MDHEN, SYDVKM. For the CDR3, the DNA is TGTGCCAGCAGGCCCTACCCTTCGACAGGACGCAATGAGCAGTTCTTC. Translated: CASRPYPSTGRNEQFF. The entire variable domain, with the rest obtained from reference TRBV28 and TRBJ2-1, is as follows: DVKVTQSSRYLVKRTGEKVFLECVQDMDHENMFWYRQDPGLGLRLIYFSYDVKMKEKGDIPEGYSVSREKKERFSLILESASTNQTSMYLCASRPYPSTGRNEQFFGPGTRLTVL.

Many counts were recorded for this clonotype. CDR3 DNA: TGTGCCAGCAGTTCCAACGACTTTCCCTACGAGCAGTACTTC. Its protein is CASSSNDFPYEQYF. The genes are TRBV6-2 or TRBV6-3 and TRBJ2-7; D gene unclear. This CDR3 spans 14 amino acids. V lost 4 bases and J lost 2, with 12 bases in between. CDR1 and CDR2 from the germline V gene are MNHEY and SVGEGT.

There are many counts of this clonotype. This chain uses TRBV28 with TRBJ2-1; 8 nucleotides agree with TRBD2. The CDR3 sequence is 17 residues long. The junction had 11 bases not matched to a gene; V was cut back by 3 bases and J by 4 bases. In germline, CDR1 is MDHEN, CDR2 SYDVKM. DNA of the CDR3: TGTGCCAGCAGTTTGGGAGGTGGCGGGAGGACGTACAATGAGCAGTTCTTC. As protein: CASSLGGGGRTYNEQFF. Full variable domain (rest looked up from reference TRBV28 and TRBJ2-1): DVKVTQSSRYLVKRTGEKVFLECVQDMDHENMFWYRQDPGLGLRLIYFSYDVKMKEKGDIPEGYSVSREKKERFSLILESASTNQTSMYLCASSLGGGGRTYNEQFFGPGTRLTVL.

This clonotype was counted ten times or more. This chain uses TRBV6-2 or TRBV6-3 with TRBJ1-4, with unresolved D. In germline, CDR1 is MNHEY, CDR2 SVGEGT. This CDR3 is 15 amino acids long. V lost 7 bases and J lost 10, with 22 bases in between. The CDR3 loop is CASTPEGFTGGKLFF. DNA of the CDR3: TGTGCCAGCACCCCGGAGGGATTCACCGGAGGAAAACTGTTTTTT.

The chain's CDR3 is CASSSLAWTQYF. For the CDR3, the DNA is TGTGCCAGCAGTTCTCTCGCCTGGACCCAGTACTTC. The chain links TRBV12-3 or TRBV12-4 to TRBJ2-5, with unresolved D. V lost 4 bases and J 7 bases, leaving 10 bases between the germline ends. This CDR3 region has 12 residues.

This clonotype was seen at least ten times. This chain connects TRBV27 to TRBJ2-3; 8 nucleotides match TRBD2. Trimming removed 0 bases from V and 2 bases from J; junction bases left unmatched: 4. The CDR3 length is 16 residues. Germline assignment: CDR1 MNHEY and CDR2 SMNVEV (reference sequence). The CDR3 region has the DNA TGTGCCAGCAGTTTATCCGCGGGGGGCCACACAGATACGCAGTATTTT. Residues: CASSLSAGGHTDTQYF.

This sequence joins TRBV28 and TRBJ1-4; 9 bases are shared with TRBD1. This CDR3 is built from 14 residues. V gave up 7 bases and J gave up 7 bases; unmatched junction bases: 7. CDR1 and CDR2 from the germline V gene are MDHEN and SYDVKM. The CDR3 DNA reads as TGTGCCAGCACCTTACAGGGGGCGGGTGAAAAACTGTTTTTT. Translated, it gives CASTLQGAGEKLFF.

There are many counts of this clonotype. The chain recombines TRBV12-3 or TRBV12-4 with TRBJ1-3; no firm D call. The CDR3 has 14 amino acids. Trimming removed 3 bases from V and 3 bases from J, with 9 bases in between. Here the CDR3 reads CASSFEGFGNTIYF. In DNA, the CDR3 is TGTGCCAGCAGTTTTGAGGGTTTTGGAAACACCATATATTTT.

This clonotype was counted ten times or more. This chain connects TRBV20-1 to TRBJ2-1; no definite D call. Per the germline V gene, CDR1 is DFQATT and CDR2 is SNEGSKA (reference sequence). Trimming took 6 bases from V and 1 from J, leaving 4 bases between them. The CDR3 has 11 residues. The DNA for the CDR3 is TGCAGTGCCCAATCCTACAATGAGCAGTTCTTC. The encoded protein is CSAQSYNEQFF.

The CDR3 reads CASSLGDRGRNEQFF. The CDR3 DNA reads as TGCGCCAGCAGCTTGGGGGACAGGGGGCGGAATGAGCAGTTCTTC. The chain employs TRBV5-1 and TRBJ2-1, with TRBD1 identical over 12 bases. Trimming removed 0 bases from V and 7 bases from J; junction bases left unmatched: 2. This CDR3 has 15 residues. Germline lookup yields CDR1 SGHRS and CDR2 YFSETQ.

This clonotype was recorded many times. The rearrangement uses TRBV7-2 and TRBJ1-5, with D possibly matching TRBD1 (5 bases). The germline V gene has CDR1 SGHTA and CDR2 FQGNSA. This CDR3 has 12 amino acids. V lost 7 bases and J 5 bases, leaving 9 bases between the germline ends. The CDR3 loop reads CASNRGDQPQHF. In DNA, the CDR3 is TGTGCCAGCAACCGGGGGGATCAGCCCCAGCATTTT.

This clonotype was seen more than once but under ten times. This chain connects TRBV29-1 to TRBJ2-7; 7 positions match TRBD1. This CDR3 comprises 12 residues. The germline V gene encodes CDR1 SQVTM and CDR2 ANQGSEA. V lost 6 bases, J lost 2 bases, and 4 bases stayed unmatched. The CDR3 nucleotides are TGCAGCGTCTCCCAGGGGGCCTACGAGCAGTACTTC. This translates into CSVSQGAYEQYF.

This clonotype was counted at least ten times. The J gene is TRBJ2-1, the V gene TRBV7-2; D remains ambiguous. The V and J ends lost 5 bases and 0 bases respectively, with 17 bases between them. The CDR3 loop spans 17 amino acids. Per the germline V gene, CDR1 is SGHTA and CDR2 is FQGNSA. The CDR3 region has the DNA TGTGCCAGCAGCCCGACTTTGATGCAGAACTCCTACAATGAGCAGTTCTTC. Amino acids: CASSPTLMQNSYNEQFF.

Many counts were recorded for this clonotype. This chain joins TRBV7-2 and TRBJ2-7, with 8 nucleotides matching TRBD2. CDR1 is SGHTA, CDR2 FQGNSA, per germline. With 6 bases clipped from V and 7 bases from J, the junction kept 14 bases outside the gene matches. The CDR3 has 15 residues. As DNA, the CDR3 is TGTGCCAGCAGTCTTAAAGCGGGAGAAGCTAATGAGCAGTACTTC. Translation gives CASSLKAGEANEQYF. The full variable domain, in which reference TRBV7-2 and TRBJ2-7 provide the parts outside the CDR3, is GAGVSQSPSNKVTEKGKDVELRCDPISGHTALYWYRQSLGQGLEFLIYFQGNSAPDKSGLPSDRFSAERTGGSVSTLTIQRTQQEDSAVYLCASSLKAGEANEQYFGPGTRLTVT.

This clonotype was seen at least ten times. The chain has TRBV6-1 and TRBJ1-6, with no clear D. V was pared by 5 bases and J by 4 bases, with 12 bases between. The germline V gene has CDR1 MNHNS and CDR2 SASEGT. The CDR3 contains 15 residues. The CDR3 DNA sequence: TGTGCCAGCAGTCGGGCCTTTACTTATAATTCACCCCTCCACTTT. Amino acids: CASSRAFTYNSPLHF.

This clonotype has a count of ten or more. CDR3 nucleotide sequence: TGTGCCAGCAGCTTCCGACCCAACAATGAGCAGTTCTTC. Translating gives CASSFRPNNEQFF. V gene TRBV7-2 combines with J gene TRBJ2-1; D is ambiguous. This CDR3 spans 13 amino acids. Germline CDR1 and CDR2: SGHTA and FQGNSA. The V end lost 3 bases, the J end lost 5 bases, and 8 bases lay between the germline ends.

This clonotype showed up many times. The chain couples TRBV7-9 to TRBJ2-1; 10 nucleotides line up with TRBD2. The V gene's germline CDR1 is SEHNR and CDR2 FQNEAQ (reference sequence). The CDR3 runs to 16 residues. Germline trimming cut 5 bases from V and 5 bases from J; bases unmatched to any gene: 9. The DNA for the CDR3 is TGTGCCAGCAGCCCCCTGGGGACTAGCGCTAACAATGAGCAGTTCTTC. Its protein product is CASSPLGTSANNEQFF.